A selection of T cell receptor beta chains follows, all from one sample in a study of human thymus T cells. Libraries were prepared by immunoSEQ multiplex PCR; TCRdb keeps only in-frame clonotypes and omits some of them. This sample yields more than 70,000 clones, of which roughly 96% are seen a single time; 0.031% belongs to the top ten. Sequencing was carried out using thymus tissue. These receptors all come from a boy less than two years old with a congenital heart defect but otherwise immunologically healthy. Each CDR3 is given with its conserved first and last residue. A D gene is named only where the DNA matches it firmly. Expanded clones get a size class; other rows say once, few or many, or leave the size out.

clone_size d_call j_call v_call cdr3_nt cdr3_aa
NA NA TRBJ1-5 TRBV14 TGTGCCAGCAGCCCCCCGGGAGGGAGTAGCAATCAGCCCCAGCATTTT CASSPPGGSSNQPQHF
NA NA TRBJ2-7 TRBV4-1 TGCGCCAGCAGCCCGACTCGGTTCGGCGACGAGCAGTACTTC CASSPTRFGDEQYF
NA TRBD1 TRBJ1-1 TRBV10-2 TGCGCCAGCAGAAGACAGGGCGGGGACACTGAAGCTTTCTTT CASRRQGGDTEAFF
NA TRBD2 TRBJ2-2 TRBV5-4 TGTGCCAGCAGCCTGGCGGGAGGCGGCCCCACCGGGGAGCTGTTTTTT CASSLAGGGPTGELFF
NA TRBD2 TRBJ2-7 TRBV5-8 TGTGCCAGCAGCTTGCGCGGGAGTTTCTACGAGCAGTACTTC CASSLRGSFYEQYF
NA NA TRBJ2-7 TRBV29-1 TGCAGCGTTGGGACTAACCTATCTAGGGAGCAGTACTTC CSVGTNLSREQYF
once NA TRBJ1-1 TRBV7-2 TGTGCCAGCAGCCCGTATCCCTCAAGCCACACTGAAGCTTTCTTT CASSPYPSSHTEAFF
NA NA TRBJ2-2 TRBV10-3 TGTGCCATCAGTGAGTCACCTAAGCTGGCAGGGACGAACACCGGGGAGCTGTTTTTT CAISESPKLAGTNTGELFF
few NA TRBJ2-7 TRBV19 TGTGCCAGTAGATGGACCCCGACAGGTAGAGCACTCTACGAGCAGTACTTC CASRWTPTGRALYEQYF
NA TRBD1 TRBJ1-2 TRBV7-2 TGTGCCAGCAGCTTACGGGGACAGGGAGGGCTACCTAACTATGGCTACACCTTC CASSLRGQGGLPNYGYTF
once TRBD2 TRBJ2-2 TRBV11-2 TGTGCCAGCAGTTTCGGGACTAGCAACACCGGGGAGCTGTTTTTT CASSFGTSNTGELFF
NA NA TRBJ2-7 TRBV10-3 TGTGCCATCAGTCGCCTTGGTGACTGGGGCTACGAGCAGTACTTC CAISRLGDWGYEQYF
NA NA TRBJ2-1 TRBV6-1 TGTGCCAGCAGCCTTAGTAACAATGAGCAGTTCTTC CASSLSNNEQFF